Reported below is one TCR beta chain. The data stem from a study of blood T cell repertoires in COVID-19. Across the study: Whether acute or convalescent, the COVID-19 samples came from the United States, Italy and Spain. PBMCs, B-cell-depleted T cells, or T cells were the source of the cDNA or gDNA that made up the material.

This CDR3 contains 12 residues. Trimming shortened V by 4 bases and J by 12 bases, and 13 bases separated the two germline ends. Germline V gene sequence: CDR1 LGHDT, CDR2 YNNKEL (reference sequence). Methods used by the authors: The authors estimated nucleated cell counts from reference gene primer amplification. Measured with immunoSEQ multiplex PCR; TCRdb has only the in-frame clones, and not every one. Clone size and the V and J calls come from that table; the DNA yielded D and trimming. The data hold under 100,000 clones, with roughly four fifths observed a single time. Input material: peripheral blood. The chain recombines TRBV3-1 (or the pseudogene TRBV3-2) with TRBJ2-1, with no clear D. This sequence was found in a human donor in a cohort sampled during active COVID-19. DNA for the CDR3: TGTGCCAGCAGCCGAGAAGAGCTAATGCAGTTCTTC. Translation gives CASSREELMQFF.